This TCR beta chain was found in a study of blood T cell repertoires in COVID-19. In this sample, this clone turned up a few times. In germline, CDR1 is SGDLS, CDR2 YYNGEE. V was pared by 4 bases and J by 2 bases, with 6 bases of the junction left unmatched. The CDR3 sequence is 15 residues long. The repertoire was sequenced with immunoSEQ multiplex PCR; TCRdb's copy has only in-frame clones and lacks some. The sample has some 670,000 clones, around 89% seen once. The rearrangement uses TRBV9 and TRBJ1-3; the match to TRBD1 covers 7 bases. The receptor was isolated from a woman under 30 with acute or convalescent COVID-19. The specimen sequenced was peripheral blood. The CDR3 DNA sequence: TGTGCCAGCAGCCAGAAGACAGGGCCTGGAAACACCATATATTTT. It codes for CASSQKTGPGNTIYF.